Listed below are T cell receptor beta chains from one sample, sequenced in a study of T cells in Graves' hyperthyroidism and ophthalmopathy. TCRdb analysed the multiplex PCR reads with MiXCR anew, one entry per CDR3 protein. Of about 410,000 distinct CDR3 sequences in the sample, roughly 15% were seen once. The specimen sequenced was blood. The receptors were sampled from a man younger than 35 with Graves' ophthalmopathy. Both conserved end residues are part of each CDR3. The D gene is left open where the match is weak. Rows may omit the clone size; those that give it use once, few, many or a size class.

cdr3_aa cdr3_nt clone_size v_call cdr3_length j_call d_call
CASSEAPGANYGYTF TGTGCCAGCAGTGAAGCCCCGGGAGCTAACTATGGCTACACCTTC many TRBV6-1 15 TRBJ1-2 -
CAISDRGNTDTQYF TGTGCCATCAGTGATCGGGGTAACACAGATACGCAGTATTTT - TRBV10-3 14 TRBJ2-3 -
CAWSRATGALSNQPQHF TGTGCCTGGAGTAGGGCGACAGGGGCTTTGAGCAATCAGCCCCAGCATTTT few TRBV30 17 TRBJ1-5 TRBD1
CASSLLPVRTDTQYF TGTGCCAGCAGCTTGCTTCCAGTACGGACAGATACGCAGTATTTT many TRBV11-2 15 TRBJ2-3 -
CSARSLSAEAFF TGCAGTGCTAGATCGTTGTCAGCTGAAGCTTTCTTT many TRBV20-1 12 TRBJ1-1 -
CSALGLPLYFGETQYF TGCAGCGCCCTCGGACTACCACTCTATTTTGGGGAGACCCAGTACTTC - TRBV29-1 16 TRBJ2-5 -
CASSPADTEAFF TGTGCCAGCAGCCCAGCCGACACTGAAGCTTTCTTT - TRBV7-9 12 TRBJ1-1 -
CASSQEVHSPLHF TGTGCCAGCAGCCAAGAGGTGCATTCACCCCTCCACTTT - TRBV3-1 13 TRBJ1-6 -
CASSPRTARDEQYF TGTGCCAGCAGTCCGAGGACGGCCCGGGACGAGCAGTACTTC many TRBV12-3/TRBV12-4 14 TRBJ2-7 -
CSAREGGFTDTQYF TGCAGTGCTAGAGAGGGTGGTTTCACAGATACGCAGTATTTT many TRBV20-1 14 TRBJ2-3 -
CSARGLAGGPYEQYF TGCAGTGCTAGGGGACTAGCGGGGGGGCCCTACGAGCAGTACTTC few TRBV20-1 15 TRBJ2-7 TRBD2
CASSDLFSYNEQFF TGTGCCAGCAGCGATCTGTTTTCCTACAATGAGCAGTTCTTC many TRBV11-2 14 TRBJ2-1 -
CASSPPDYGYTF TGCGCCAGCAGCCCTCCGGACTATGGCTACACCTTC many TRBV5-1 12 TRBJ1-2 -
CASSLAPFATNEKLFF TGTGCCAGCAGTTTAGCCCCCTTTGCAACTAATGAAAAACTGTTTTTT many TRBV27 16 TRBJ1-4 -
CASSKAGRYQETQYF TGTGCCAGCAGCAAAGCGGGGCGGTACCAAGAGACCCAGTACTTC once TRBV11-3 15 TRBJ2-5 TRBD2
CASSETLVPYEQYF TGCGCCAGCAGTGAGACGTTGGTTCCCTACGAGCAGTACTTC - TRBV10-1 14 TRBJ2-7 -
CASGVGYEQYF TGCGCCAGCGGCGTGGGCTACGAGCAGTACTTC many TRBV5-1 11 TRBJ2-7 -
CSVLGGRASYEQCF TGCAGCGTTTTGGGCGGGAGGGCCTCCTACGAGCAGTGCTTC - TRBV29-1 14 TRBJ2-7 TRBD2
CASSLVGAPVNEQFF TGTGCCAGCAGCTTAGTGGGGGCCCCAGTCAATGAGCAGTTCTTC many TRBV7-2 15 TRBJ2-1 -
CSARVPQGAFYGYTF TGCAGTGCCAGAGTCCCACAGGGGGCGTTCTATGGCTACACCTTC - TRBV20-1 15 TRBJ1-2 TRBD1
CSAPRRSYEQYF TGCAGTGCTCCTCGACGGTCCTACGAGCAGTACTTC - TRBV20-1 12 TRBJ2-7 -
CASSRRREKSDTQYF TGTGCCAGTAGCCGACGGAGGGAGAAGTCAGATACGCAGTATTTT - TRBV19 15 TRBJ2-3 -
CASSQGFFLWDEQYF TGTGCCAGCAGCCAAGGATTCTTTCTCTGGGACGAGCAGTACTTC many TRBV3-1 15 TRBJ2-7 -
CASSERMVQGTQYF TGTGCCAGCAGTGAAAGAATGGTGCAGGGTACGCAGTATTTT many TRBV2 14 TRBJ2-3 -
CASSQELAGGPDKVYEQYF TGTGCCAGCAGCCAAGAGCTAGCGGGGGGGCCAGACAAAGTCTACGAGCAGTACTTC many TRBV4-2 19 TRBJ2-7 TRBD2
CAWITLWPSGNTIYF TGTGCCTGGATTACTTTATGGCCCTCTGGAAACACCATATATTTT many TRBV30 15 TRBJ1-3 -
CAWSKPGGNTEAFF TGTGCCTGGAGTAAGCCAGGGGGGAACACTGAAGCTTTCTTT many TRBV30 14 TRBJ1-1 TRBD1
CASRPPGQAGQFF TGTGCCAGCAGGCCCCCCGGACAGGCCGGGCAGTTCTTC - TRBV6-2/TRBV6-3 13 TRBJ2-1 TRBD1
CSASLAGGPLSKNIQYF TGCAGTGCTAGCCTAGCGGGGGGGCCACTGTCCAAAAACATTCAGTACTTC few TRBV20-1 17 TRBJ2-4 TRBD2
CATGGKTYNEQFF TGTGCAACCGGAGGGAAGACCTACAATGAGCAGTTCTTC few TRBV24-1 13 TRBJ2-1 -